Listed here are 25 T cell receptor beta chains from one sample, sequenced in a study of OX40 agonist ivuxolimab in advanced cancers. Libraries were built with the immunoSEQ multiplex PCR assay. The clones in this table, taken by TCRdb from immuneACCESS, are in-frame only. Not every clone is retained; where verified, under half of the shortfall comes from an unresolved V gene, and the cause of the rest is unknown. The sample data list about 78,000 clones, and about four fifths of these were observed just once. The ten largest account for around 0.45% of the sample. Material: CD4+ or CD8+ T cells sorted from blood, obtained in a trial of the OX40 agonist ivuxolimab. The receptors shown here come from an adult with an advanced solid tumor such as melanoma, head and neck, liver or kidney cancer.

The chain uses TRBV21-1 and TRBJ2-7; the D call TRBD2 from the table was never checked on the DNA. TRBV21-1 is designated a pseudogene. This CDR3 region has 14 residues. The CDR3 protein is CASSKAGSSYEQYV. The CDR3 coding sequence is TGTGCCAGCAGCAAAGCGGGGAGCTCCTACGAGCAGTACGTC.

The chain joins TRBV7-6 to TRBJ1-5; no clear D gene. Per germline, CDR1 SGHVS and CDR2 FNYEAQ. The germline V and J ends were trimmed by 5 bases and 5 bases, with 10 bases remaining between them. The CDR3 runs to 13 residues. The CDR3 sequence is CASSPRPDQPQHF. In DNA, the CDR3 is TGTGCCAGCAGCCCCCGTCCAGATCAGCCCCAGCATTTT.

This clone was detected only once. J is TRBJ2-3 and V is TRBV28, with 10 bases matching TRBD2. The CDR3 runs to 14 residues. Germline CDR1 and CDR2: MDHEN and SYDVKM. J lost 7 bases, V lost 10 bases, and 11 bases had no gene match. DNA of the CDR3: TGTGCCATCTCACGGGGTAGCGGGAGGAATACGCAGTATTTT. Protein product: CAISRGSGRNTQYF.

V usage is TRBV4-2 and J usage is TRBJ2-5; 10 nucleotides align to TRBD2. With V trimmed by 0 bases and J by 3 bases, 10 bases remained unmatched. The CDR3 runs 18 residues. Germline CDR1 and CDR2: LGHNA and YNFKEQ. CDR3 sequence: CASSQELSSGGAEETQYF. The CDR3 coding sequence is TGTGCCAGCAGCCAAGAATTATCCAGCGGGGGGGCCGAAGAGACCCAGTACTTC.

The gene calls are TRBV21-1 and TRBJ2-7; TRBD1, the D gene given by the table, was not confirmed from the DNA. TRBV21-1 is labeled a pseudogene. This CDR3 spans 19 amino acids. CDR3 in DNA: TGTGCCAGCGTCAAATCTAAGCGCAGGGGGTATTCTAGCTCCTACGAGCAGTACGTC. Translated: CASVKSKRRGYSSSYEQYV.

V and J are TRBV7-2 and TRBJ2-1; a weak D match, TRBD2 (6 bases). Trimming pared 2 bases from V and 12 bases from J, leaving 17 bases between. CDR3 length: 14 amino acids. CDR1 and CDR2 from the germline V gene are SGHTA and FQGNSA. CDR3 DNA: TGTGCCAGCAGCTTACCGAACGGCATGGGGGGGCAGTTCTTC. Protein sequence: CASSLPNGMGGQFF.

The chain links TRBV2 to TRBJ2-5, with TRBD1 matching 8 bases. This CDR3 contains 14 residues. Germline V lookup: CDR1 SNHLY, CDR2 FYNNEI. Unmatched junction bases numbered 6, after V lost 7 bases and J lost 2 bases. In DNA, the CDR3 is TGTGCCAGCAACCCCCGGACAGGGCAAGAGACCCAGTACTTC. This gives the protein CASNPRTGQETQYF.

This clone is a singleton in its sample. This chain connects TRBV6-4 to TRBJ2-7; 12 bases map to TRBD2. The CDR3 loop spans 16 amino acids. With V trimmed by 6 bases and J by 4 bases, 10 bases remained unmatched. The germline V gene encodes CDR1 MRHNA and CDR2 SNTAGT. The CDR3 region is CASRGLAGPPPYEQYV. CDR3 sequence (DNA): TGTGCCAGCAGAGGACTAGCGGGGCCCCCCCCTTACGAGCAGTACGTC.

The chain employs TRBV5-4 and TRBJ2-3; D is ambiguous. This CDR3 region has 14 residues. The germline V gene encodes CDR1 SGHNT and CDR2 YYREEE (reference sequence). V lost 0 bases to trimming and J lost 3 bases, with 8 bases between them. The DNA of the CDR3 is TGTGCCAGCAGCTTGGCTTTCGGGACAGATACGCAGTATTTT. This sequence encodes CASSLAFGTDTQYF.

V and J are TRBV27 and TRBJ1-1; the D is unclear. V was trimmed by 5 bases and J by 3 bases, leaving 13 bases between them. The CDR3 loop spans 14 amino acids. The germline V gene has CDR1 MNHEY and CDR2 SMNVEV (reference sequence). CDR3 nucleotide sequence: TGTGCCAGCAGTACCTGGGTCCATGACACTGAAGCTTTCTTT. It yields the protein CASSTWVHDTEAFF.

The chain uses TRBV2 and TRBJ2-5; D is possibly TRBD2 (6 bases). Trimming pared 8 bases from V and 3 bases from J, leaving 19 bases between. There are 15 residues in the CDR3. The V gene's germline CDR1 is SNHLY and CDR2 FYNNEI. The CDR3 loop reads CASSQTQAGKETQYF. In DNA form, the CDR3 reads TGTGCCAGCTCCCAGACACAGGCGGGGAAAGAGACCCAGTACTTC.

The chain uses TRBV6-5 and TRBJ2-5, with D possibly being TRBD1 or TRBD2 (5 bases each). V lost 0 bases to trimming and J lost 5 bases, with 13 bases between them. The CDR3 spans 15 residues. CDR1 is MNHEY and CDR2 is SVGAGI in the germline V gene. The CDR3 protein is CASSYSRGTRETQYF. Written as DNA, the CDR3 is TGTGCCAGCAGTTACTCGAGAGGGACCAGGGAGACCCAGTACTTC.

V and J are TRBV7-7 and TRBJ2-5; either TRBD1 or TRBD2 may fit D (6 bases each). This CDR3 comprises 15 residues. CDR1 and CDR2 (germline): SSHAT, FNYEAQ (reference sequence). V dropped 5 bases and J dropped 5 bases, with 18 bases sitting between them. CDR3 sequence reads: CASSPARGLQETQYF. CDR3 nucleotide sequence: TGTGCCAGCAGCCCGGCCCGGGGGCTGCAGGAGACCCAGTACTTC. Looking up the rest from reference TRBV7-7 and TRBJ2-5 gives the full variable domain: GAGVSQSPRYKVTKRGQDVTLRCDPISSHATLYWYQQALGQGPEFLTYFNYEAQPDKSGLPSDRFSAERPEGSISTLTIQRTEQRDSAMYRCASSPARGLQETQYFGPGTRLLVL.

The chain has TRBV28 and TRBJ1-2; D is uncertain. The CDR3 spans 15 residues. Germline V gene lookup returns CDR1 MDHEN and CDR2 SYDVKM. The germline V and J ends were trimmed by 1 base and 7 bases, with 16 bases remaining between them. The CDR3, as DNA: TGTGCCAGCAGTTTATTCTCGGGGAGGAAGGGTGGCTACACCTTC. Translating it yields CASSLFSGRKGGYTF.

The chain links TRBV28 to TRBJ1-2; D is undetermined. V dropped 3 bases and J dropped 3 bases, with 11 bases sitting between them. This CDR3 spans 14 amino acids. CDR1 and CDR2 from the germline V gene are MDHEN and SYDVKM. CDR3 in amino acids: CASSLRRNDYGYTF. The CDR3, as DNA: TGTGCCAGCAGTTTGAGGCGGAATGACTATGGCTACACCTTC.

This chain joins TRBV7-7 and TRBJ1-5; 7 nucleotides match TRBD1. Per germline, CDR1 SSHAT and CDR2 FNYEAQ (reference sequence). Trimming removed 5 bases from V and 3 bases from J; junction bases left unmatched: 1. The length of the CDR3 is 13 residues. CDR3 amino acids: CASSQGDNQPQHF. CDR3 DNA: TGTGCCAGCAGCCAGGGGGACAATCAGCCCCAGCATTTT.

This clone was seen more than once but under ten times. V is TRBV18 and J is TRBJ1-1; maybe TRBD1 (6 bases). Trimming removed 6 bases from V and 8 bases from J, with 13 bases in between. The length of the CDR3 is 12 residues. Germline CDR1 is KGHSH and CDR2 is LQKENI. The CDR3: CASSPIQGEAFF. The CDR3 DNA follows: TGTGCCAGCTCCCCCATACAGGGAGAAGCTTTCTTT.

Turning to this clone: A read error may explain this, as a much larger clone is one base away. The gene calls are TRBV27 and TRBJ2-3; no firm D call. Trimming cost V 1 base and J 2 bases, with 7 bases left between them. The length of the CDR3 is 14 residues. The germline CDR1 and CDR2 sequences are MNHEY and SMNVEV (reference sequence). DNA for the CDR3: TGTGCCAGCAGTTTATGGGGTAACACAGATACGCAGTATTTT. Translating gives CASSLWGNTDTQYF.

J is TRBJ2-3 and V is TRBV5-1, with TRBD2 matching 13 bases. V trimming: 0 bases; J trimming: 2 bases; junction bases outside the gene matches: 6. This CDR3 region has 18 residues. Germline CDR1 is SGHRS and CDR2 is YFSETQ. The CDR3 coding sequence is TGCGCCAGCAGCTTGGACGGACTAGCGGGGGTTAACACAGATACGCAGTATTTT. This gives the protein CASSLDGLAGVNTDTQYF.

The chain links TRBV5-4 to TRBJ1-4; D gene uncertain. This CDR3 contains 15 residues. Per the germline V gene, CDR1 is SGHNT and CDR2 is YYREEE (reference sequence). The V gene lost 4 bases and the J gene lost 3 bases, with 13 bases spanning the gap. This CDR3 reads CASSAYGEANEKLFF. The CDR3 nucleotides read TGTGCCAGCAGCGCCTACGGAGAGGCTAATGAAAAACTGTTTTTT.

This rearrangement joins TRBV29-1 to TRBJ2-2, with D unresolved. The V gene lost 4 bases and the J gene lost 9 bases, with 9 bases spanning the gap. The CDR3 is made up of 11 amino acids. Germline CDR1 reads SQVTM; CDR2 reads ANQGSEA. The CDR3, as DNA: TGCAGCGTTGGTGAGGACCGGGAGCTGTTTTTT. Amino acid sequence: CSVGEDRELFF.

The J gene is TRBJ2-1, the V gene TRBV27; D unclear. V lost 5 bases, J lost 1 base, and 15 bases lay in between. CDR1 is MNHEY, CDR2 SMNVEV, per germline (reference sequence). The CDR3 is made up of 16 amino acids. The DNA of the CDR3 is TGTGCCAGCAGTCAAGATGGGATTTGGTCCTACAATGAGCAGTTCTTC. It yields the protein CASSQDGIWSYNEQFF.

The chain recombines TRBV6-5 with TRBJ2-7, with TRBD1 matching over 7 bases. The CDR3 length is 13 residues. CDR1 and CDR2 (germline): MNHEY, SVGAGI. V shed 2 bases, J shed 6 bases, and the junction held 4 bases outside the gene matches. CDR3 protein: CASSYDRVSEQYV. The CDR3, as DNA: TGTGCCAGCAGTTACGACAGGGTTTCCGAGCAGTACGTC.

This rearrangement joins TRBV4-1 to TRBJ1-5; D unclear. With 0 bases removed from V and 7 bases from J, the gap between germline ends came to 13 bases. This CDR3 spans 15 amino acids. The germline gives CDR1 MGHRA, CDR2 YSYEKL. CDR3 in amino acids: CASSQDERVTQPQHF. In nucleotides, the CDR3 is TGCGCCAGCAGCCAAGATGAAAGGGTAACACAGCCCCAGCATTTT.

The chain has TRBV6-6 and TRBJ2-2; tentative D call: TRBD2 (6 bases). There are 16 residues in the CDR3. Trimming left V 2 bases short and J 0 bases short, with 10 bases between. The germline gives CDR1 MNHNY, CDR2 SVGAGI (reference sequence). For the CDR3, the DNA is TGTGCCAGCAGTTACACCGGCGGGACGAACACCGGGGAGCTGTTTTTT. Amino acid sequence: CASSYTGGTNTGELFF.